These T cell receptor beta chains were read from a single sample in a study of blood T cell repertoires in COVID-19. Sequencing used immunoSEQ multiplex PCR; TCRdb keeps in-frame clones, though not all of them. Among hundreds of thousands of clones listed, over 75% were seen once. Material: peripheral blood. The receptors originated from an elderly man with acute or convalescent COVID-19. CDR3s include the opening cysteine and the closing phenylalanine or tryptophan. The D gene is left open where the match is weak. Clone size is shown for a subset of rows, as once, few, many or a class of expanded clone.

J	D	size	V	CDR3	DNA
TRBJ2-3	TRBD2	-	TRBV3-1/TRBV3-2	CASSLGLAGAFIF	TGTGCCAGCAGCCTCGGACTAGCGGGGGCCTTTATCTTT
TRBJ2-7	-	few	TRBV6-1	CASSEVQGITYEQYF	TGTGCCAGCAGCGAAGTTCAGGGGATAACCTACGAGCAGTACTTC
TRBJ1-1	TRBD1	-	TRBV25-1	CASDSGQLFGTEAFF	TGTGCCAGCGACTCGGGACAGCTTTTTGGCACTGAAGCTTTCTTT
TRBJ1-5	TRBD1	-	TRBV28	CASRYRDRGGQPQHF	TGTGCCAGCAGGTACCGGGACAGGGGTGGTCAGCCCCAGCATTTT
TRBJ2-5	TRBD2	-	TRBV2	CASSPAGRGIETQYF	TGTGCCAGCTCCCCAGCGGGGAGGGGAATTGAGACCCAGTACTTC
TRBJ1-1	-	-	TRBV9	CASSPHPGDTEAFF	TGTGCCAGCAGCCCTCATCCCGGGGACACTGAAGCTTTCTTT
TRBJ2-2	TRBD1	once	TRBV5-1	CASSPTGTGTSGELFF	TGCGCCAGCAGCCCGACCGGGACAGGGACATCCGGGGAGCTGTTTTTT
TRBJ2-2	-	-	TRBV18	CASSRQGGNTGELFF	TGTGCCAGCTCAAGACAGGGAGGAAACACCGGGGAGCTGTTTTTT
TRBJ2-7	-	-	TRBV6-5	CATHQLGGRYEQYF	TGTGCCACCCACCAATTGGGGGGTCGGTACGAGCAGTACTTC
TRBJ2-2	-	few	TRBV12-5	CASGPGQNTGELFF	TGTGCTAGTGGTCCAGGACAGAACACCGGGGAGCTGTTTTTT
TRBJ2-5	TRBD2	-	TRBV18	CASSPPGLAGPETQYF	TGTGCCAGCTCACCACCGGGACTAGCGGGACCAGAGACCCAGTACTTC
TRBJ2-3	-	-	TRBV19	CASSRASGSRTDTQYF	TGTGCCAGTAGTAGGGCGTCGGGGTCCCGCACAGATACGCAGTATTTT
TRBJ1-4	TRBD1	-	TRBV28	CASTQGGHNEKLFF	TGTGCCAGCACCCAAGGGGGCCATAATGAAAAACTGTTTTTT
TRBJ1-6	TRBD1	once	TRBV25-1	CASGGGTGGRSPLHF	TGTGCCAGCGGAGGAGGGACAGGGGGCAGGTCACCCCTCCACTTT
TRBJ2-1	TRBD2	-	TRBV6-4	CASSPGLAVSNEQFF	TGTGCCAGCAGCCCGGGACTAGCGGTGTCCAATGAGCAGTTCTTC
TRBJ1-2	TRBD1	-	TRBV28	CASRFPRTGGYGYTF	TGTGCCAGCAGATTCCCCCGGACAGGGGGCTATGGCTACACCTTC
TRBJ1-5	TRBD1	-	TRBV19	CASSTRQGVSNQPQHF	TGTGCCAGTAGTACCCGACAGGGGGTAAGCAATCAGCCCCAGCATTTT
TRBJ2-2	-	-	TRBV7-2	CASRPVGLSTGELFF	TGTGCCAGCAGGCCCGTTGGGCTTTCCACCGGGGAGCTGTTTTTT
TRBJ2-3	-	-	TRBV29-1	CSVERGSTDTQYF	TGCAGCGTTGAAAGGGGGAGCACAGATACGCAGTATTTT
TRBJ1-3	-	once	TRBV24-1	CATSDPNSGNTIYF	TGTGCCACCAGTGACCCCAACTCTGGAAACACCATATATTTT
TRBJ2-6	TRBD1	-	TRBV27	CASSRDRAGANVLTF	TGTGCCAGCAGCCGGGACAGGGCTGGGGCCAACGTCCTGACTTTC
TRBJ1-5	TRBD1	-	TRBV5-5	CASSQTTGTAFQPQHF	TGTGCCAGCAGCCAAACCACCGGGACAGCATTTCAGCCCCAGCATTTT
TRBJ2-7	-	-	TRBV20-1	CSASRLGMEQYF	TGCAGTGCTAGTAGACTTGGTATGGAGCAGTACTTC